This entry describes one T cell receptor beta chain. No antigen is known for it. This specimen comes from a study of T cells in localized non-small cell lung cancer. Clones were sequenced by immunoSEQ multiplex PCR, and TCRdb holds only the in-frame ones, with some missing. The table has 50,000 to 70,000 clones, approximately 80% seen once. Overall study results and limits: Without multi-region sequencing, intratumor heterogeneity could not be excluded.

The sample in question was PBMCs, obtained before any cancer treatment. This TCR was sampled from a man between 40 and 69 years old with stage II lung adenocarcinoma.

The CDR3 here is CASSPLGGTNEKLFF. The DNA of the CDR3 is TGTGCCAGCAGCCCTCTGGGGGGAACTAATGAAAAACTGTTTTTT. The chain joins TRBV14 to TRBJ1-4; perhaps TRBD1 as D (5 bases). This CDR3 has 15 amino acids. The germline V and J ends were trimmed by 4 bases and 1 base, with 10 bases remaining between them. From germline, CDR1 is SGHDN and CDR2 FVKESK.